A selection of T cell receptor beta chains follows, all from one sample in a study of cytomegalovirus exposure and HLA in healthy donors. TCRdb keeps only in-frame clones here, not all; method: immunoSEQ multiplex PCR. This table holds tens of thousands of clones, 65% to 85% found once. Sequenced: PBMCs. All receptors come from a woman aged 25 to 39 in good health and CMV-seropositive. CDR3s leave out the opening cysteine and the closing phenylalanine or tryptophan. Clone sizes are given selectively: once, few, many, or a class where the clone is expanded.

. 15 TRBJ1-2 TRBV9 ASSVEPQGGANYGYT
. 13 TRBJ1-1 TRBV5-1 ASSLWTGVNTEAF
. 12 TRBJ1-4 TRBV30 AWGQGGTNEKLF
. 12 TRBJ1-1 TRBV28 ASSFQGMNTEAF
. 12 TRBJ1-1 TRBV2 ASSGEGEGTEAF
. 13 TRBJ2-1 TRBV28 ASSLASSGSDEQF
. 10 TRBJ1-2 TRBV29-1 SVRQGRFGYT
. 16 TRBJ1-1 TRBV12-5 ASGITTQGVGTNTEAF
. 14 TRBJ2-3 TRBV15 ATSRDWSTQSDTQY
few 15 TRBJ1-4 TRBV2 ASSEQGYIATNEKLF
. 13 TRBJ1-1 TRBV5-5 ASSFTGGWNTEAF
. 13 TRBJ2-5 TRBV16 ASTRDRTPGETQY
. 12 TRBJ1-1 TRBV7-6 ASSPSTVNTEAF
. 13 TRBJ1-1 TRBV6-1 ASRHGQAQNTEAF
once 13 TRBJ2-7 TRBV19 ASSFGFGSSYEQY
few 12 TRBJ2-3 TRBV6-5 ASKLAGRHDTQY
. 13 TRBJ1-5 TRBV27 ASSFGGLPPQPQH
. 11 TRBJ1-2 TRBV28 ASRAGSDYGYT
. 11 TRBJ1-2 TRBV5-1 ASSSGDGYGYP
. 13 TRBJ2-7 TRBV5-1 ASSPSGVTQHEQY
. 9 TRBJ2-3 TRBV19 ASSNADTQY
. 11 TRBJ1-5 TRBV28 ASRPGGGQPQH
. 11 TRBJ1-5 TRBV2 ASSDTGYQPQH
. 13 TRBJ2-1 TRBV7-9 SSSPTGTTNNEQF
. 11 TRBJ2-3 TRBV29-1 SVATLVLDTQY
. 15 TRBJ2-5 TRBV27 ASSPTGEAFGGETQY
. 12 TRBJ2-3 TRBV18 ASLGSSSPDTQY